This T cell receptor beta chain was recorded in a study of identical twins (TCRdb year 2016). Describing the broader study: To test whether fetal clonotypes persist, this study deep-sequenced TCR alpha and beta repertoires from monozygotic twins, from unrelated adults of various ages, and from cord blood. To rule out contamination, the twin experiments were replicated at different times with different library preparation protocols.

This clonotype has a handful of counts. The antigen it binds to is not known. No clone much larger than this one lies a single base away; base qualities are absent. Findings and caveats that apply to the study as a whole: Recombination models systematically underestimated out-of-frame TCR alpha sharing in monozygotic twins but agreed with sharing between unrelated individuals. The excess sharing between twins in beta out-of-frame sequences was weaker because fewer shared sequences reduced the signal-to-noise ratio. Because the same donors could not be followed over many years, the conclusions depended on cross-sectional statistical analysis. Out-of-frame TCR alpha sequences shared between twins showed an excess of low generation-probability sequences compared with coincidental sharing between unrelated individuals. Zero-insertion analyses could be partly confounded by invariant T cells such as MAIT and iNKT, though diverse VJ usage argued against such confounding for most clonotypes. Fewer insertions were carried by abundant cord blood beta clonotypes, a similar but weaker trend appeared in young adult naive repertoires, and no such trend appeared in memory repertoires.

The CDR3 contains 15 residues, cysteine and phenylalanine counted. Left in the record is the CDR3 DNA by itself, 45 bases read in frame from the first base. Via the germline V gene, CDR1 is SGDLS and CDR2 YYNGEE. Germline trimming amounts to 2 bases on V and 3 bases on J, with 6 as the count of junction bases outside the gene matches. All donors were healthy Caucasians. Three pairs of female monozygotic twins, all aged about 18 to 29 years, made up the twin cohort. Positive isolation kits from Invitrogen were used to isolate CD4+ and CD8+ T cell populations. The library was generated by 5' RACE. Sequencer: Illumina HiSeq 2000. Template switching introduced a universal primer binding site; the final cDNA contained a unique molecular identifier, enabling accurate counting of TCR cDNA molecules. Specific primers in the conserved constant-segment region were used to synthesize first-strand cDNA for the TCR alpha and beta chains. To control for contamination, every cDNA library was double barcoded, receiving both a SMART-Mk sample barcode and Illumina barcodes. TruSeq adapter sequences and Illumina sample barcodes were added in two successive PCR steps. Sequencing of the TCR alpha and beta cDNA libraries was done on the Illumina HiSeq platform using custom primers. The original pipeline was this. MiGEC processed the raw reads to extract unique molecular identifiers, while MiXCR was used to determine the CDR3 positions. Recombination models were inferred per individual with the repgenHMM and IGoR tools using an EM algorithm. The tcR package in R was used for shared clonotype analysis, with sharing normalized by the product of cloneset sizes. Out-of-frame nonproductive sequences were analyzed to study raw recombination free of thymic and clonal selection effects. TCRdb trimmed the raw reads at Q25, called clones with MiXCR and kept productive beta chains. Here each entry gathers all rows of one CDR3 protein and keeps the most common genes and DNA. Here the V and J calls rest on TCRdb's processing, not on the authors' analysis. The sample data list around 490,000 distinct CDR3 sequences, and 13% to 15% of these were observed just once. The top ten constitute more than 0.8% of the sample.

These data were also reused for a study on yellow fever vaccine responses in identical twins. As the second publication notes: According to the authors, in identical twins the way T cells responded to vaccination appeared partly convergent and partly personalized. Focusing on identical twins, the study followed the T cell clones that responded to the vaccine, and did so with precision.

Recombination linked TRBV9 to TRBJ2-3; 7 bases in the junction line up with TRBD2. The sample taken for sequencing was CD4+ T cells sorted from blood. The TCR comes from a woman aged 18-29 years in good health. The bases are TGTGCCAGCAGCGTCAGAGCGGGACTTACAGATACGCAGTATTTT. It encodes CASSVRAGLTDTQYF.